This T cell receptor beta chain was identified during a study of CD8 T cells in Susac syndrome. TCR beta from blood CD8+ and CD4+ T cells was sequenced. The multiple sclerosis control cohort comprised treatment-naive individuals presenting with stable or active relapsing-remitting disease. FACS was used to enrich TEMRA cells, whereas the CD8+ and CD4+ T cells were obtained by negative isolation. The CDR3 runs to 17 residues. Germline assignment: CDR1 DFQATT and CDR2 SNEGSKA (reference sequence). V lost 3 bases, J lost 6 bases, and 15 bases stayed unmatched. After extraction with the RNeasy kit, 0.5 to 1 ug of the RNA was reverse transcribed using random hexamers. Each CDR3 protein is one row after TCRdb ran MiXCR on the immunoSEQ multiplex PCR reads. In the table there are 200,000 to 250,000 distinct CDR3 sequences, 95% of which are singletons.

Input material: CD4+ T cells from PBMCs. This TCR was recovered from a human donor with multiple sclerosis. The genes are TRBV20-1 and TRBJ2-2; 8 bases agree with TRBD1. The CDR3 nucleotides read TGCAGTGCTAGTGGTGCAGGGGGCCCCTCGGTACCCGGGGAGCTGTTTTTT. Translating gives CSASGAGGPSVPGELFF.